This T cell receptor beta chain stems from a study of blood T cell repertoires in COVID-19. About the study: Both acute and convalescent COVID-19 samples were obtained from the United States, Italy and Spain. PBMCs, B-cell-depleted T cells, or T cells were the source of the cDNA or gDNA that made up the material.

As handled by the study authors: Amplification from reference gene primers served as the basis for estimated nucleated cell counts. The method was immunoSEQ multiplex PCR; TCRdb's version includes in-frame clones alone and lacks a portion of them. V, J and clone size are taken as reported in that table, and D and trimming were inferred from the DNA itself. This table holds roughly 190,000 clones, around four fifths found once. The V segment lost 12 bases and the J segment 5 bases; nucleotides outside the gene matches: 8. This CDR3 spans 13 amino acids. CDR1 and CDR2 from the germline V gene are KGHDR and SFDVKD.

The clonotype originates from a human donor in a cohort sampled during active COVID-19. The sample was peripheral blood. The genes are TRBV24-1 and TRBJ2-1; 8 bases agree with TRBD2. The CDR3 bases are TGTGCCTCTGCCTTAGCGGGAAACAATGAGCAGTTCTTC. Translation gives CASALAGNNEQFF.